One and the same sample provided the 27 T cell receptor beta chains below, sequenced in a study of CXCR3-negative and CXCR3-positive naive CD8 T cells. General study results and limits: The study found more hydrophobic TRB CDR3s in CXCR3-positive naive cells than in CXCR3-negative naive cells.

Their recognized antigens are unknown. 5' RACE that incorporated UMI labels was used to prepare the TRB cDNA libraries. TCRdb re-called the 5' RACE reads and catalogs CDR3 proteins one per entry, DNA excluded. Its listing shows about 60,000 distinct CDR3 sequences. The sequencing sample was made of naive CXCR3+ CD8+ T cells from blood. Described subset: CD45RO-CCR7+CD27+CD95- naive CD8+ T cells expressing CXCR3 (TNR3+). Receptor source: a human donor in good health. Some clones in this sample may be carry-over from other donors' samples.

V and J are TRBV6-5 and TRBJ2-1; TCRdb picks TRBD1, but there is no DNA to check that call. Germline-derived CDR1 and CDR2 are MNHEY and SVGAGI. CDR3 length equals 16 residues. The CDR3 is CASSYEDSGSYNEQFF.

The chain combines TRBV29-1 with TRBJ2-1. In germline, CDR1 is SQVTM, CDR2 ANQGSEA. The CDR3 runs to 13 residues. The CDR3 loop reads CSVEASSYNEQFF.

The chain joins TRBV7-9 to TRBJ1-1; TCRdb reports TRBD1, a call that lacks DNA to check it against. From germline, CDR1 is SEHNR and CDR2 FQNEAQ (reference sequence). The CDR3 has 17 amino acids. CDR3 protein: CASSSPGDRGGFTEAFF.

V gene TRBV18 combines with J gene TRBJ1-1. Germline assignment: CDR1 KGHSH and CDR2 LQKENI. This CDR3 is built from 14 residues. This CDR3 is CASSPWVPNTEAFF.

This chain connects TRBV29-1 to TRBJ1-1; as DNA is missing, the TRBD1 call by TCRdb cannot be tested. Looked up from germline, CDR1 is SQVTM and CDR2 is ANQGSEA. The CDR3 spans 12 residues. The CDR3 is CSVEDLTGEAFF.

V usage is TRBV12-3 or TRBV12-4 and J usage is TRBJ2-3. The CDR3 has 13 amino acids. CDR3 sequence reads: CASVGHSTDTQYF.

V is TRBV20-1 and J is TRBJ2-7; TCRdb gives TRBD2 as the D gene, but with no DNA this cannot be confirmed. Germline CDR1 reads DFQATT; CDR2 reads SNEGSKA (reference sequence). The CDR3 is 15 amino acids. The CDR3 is CSARRLAGTTYEQYF.

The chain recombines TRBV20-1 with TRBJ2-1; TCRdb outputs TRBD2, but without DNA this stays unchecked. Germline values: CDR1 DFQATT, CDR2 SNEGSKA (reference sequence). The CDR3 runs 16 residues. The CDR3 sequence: CSARVLAGVSYNEQFF.

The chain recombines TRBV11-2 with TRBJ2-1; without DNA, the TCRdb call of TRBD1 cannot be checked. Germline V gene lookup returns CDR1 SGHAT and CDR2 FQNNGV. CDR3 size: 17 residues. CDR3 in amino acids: CASSPFQGRYAYNEQFF.

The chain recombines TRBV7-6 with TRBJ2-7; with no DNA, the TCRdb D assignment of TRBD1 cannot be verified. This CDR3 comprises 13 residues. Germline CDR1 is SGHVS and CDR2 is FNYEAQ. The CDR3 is CASSRDSSYEQYF.

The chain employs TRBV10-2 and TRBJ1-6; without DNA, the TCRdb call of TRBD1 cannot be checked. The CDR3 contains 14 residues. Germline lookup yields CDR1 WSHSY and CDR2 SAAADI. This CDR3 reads CASRGTGPRSPLHF.

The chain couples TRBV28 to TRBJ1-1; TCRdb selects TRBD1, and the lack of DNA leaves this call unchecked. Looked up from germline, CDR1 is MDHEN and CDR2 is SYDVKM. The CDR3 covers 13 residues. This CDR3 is CASSLQGSTEAFF.

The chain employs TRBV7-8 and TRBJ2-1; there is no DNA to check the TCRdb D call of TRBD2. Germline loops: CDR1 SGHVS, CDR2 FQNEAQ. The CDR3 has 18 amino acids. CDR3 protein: CASSSTGLAGGNYNEQFF.

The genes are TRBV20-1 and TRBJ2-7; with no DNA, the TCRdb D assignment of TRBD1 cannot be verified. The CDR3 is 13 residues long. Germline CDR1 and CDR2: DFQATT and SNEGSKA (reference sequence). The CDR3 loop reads CSARGGAAYEQYF.

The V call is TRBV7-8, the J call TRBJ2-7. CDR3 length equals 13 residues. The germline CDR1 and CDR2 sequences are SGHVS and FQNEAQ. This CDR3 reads CASSLISSYEQYF. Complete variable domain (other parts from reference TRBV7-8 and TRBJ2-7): GAGVSQSPRYKVAKRGQDVALRCDPISGHVSLFWYQQALGQGPEFLTYFQNEAQLDKSGLPSDRFFAERPEGSVSTLKIQRTQQEDSAVYLCASSLISSYEQYFGPGTRLTVT.

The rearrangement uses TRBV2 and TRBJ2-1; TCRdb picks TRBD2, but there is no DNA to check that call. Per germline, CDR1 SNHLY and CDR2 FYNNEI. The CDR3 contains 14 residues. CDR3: CASRSTSGGMEQFF.

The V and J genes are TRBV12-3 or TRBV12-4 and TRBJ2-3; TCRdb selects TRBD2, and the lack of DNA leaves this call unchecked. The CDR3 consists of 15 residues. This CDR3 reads CASSFTSGGSDTQYF.

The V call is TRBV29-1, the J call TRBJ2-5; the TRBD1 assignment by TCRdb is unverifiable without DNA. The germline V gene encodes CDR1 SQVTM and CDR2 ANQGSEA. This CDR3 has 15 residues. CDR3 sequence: CSVAPDRTEEETQYF. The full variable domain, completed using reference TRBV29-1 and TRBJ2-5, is SAVISQKPSRDICQRGTSLTIQCQVDSQVTMMFWYRQQPGQSLTLIATANQGSEATYESGFVIDKFPISRPNLTFSTLTVSNMSPEDSSIYLCSVAPDRTEEETQYFGPGTRLLVL.

The CDR3 protein is CSARDIRDVETQYF. The V call is TRBV20-1, the J call TRBJ2-5. CDR3 length: 14 amino acids. Per the germline V gene, CDR1 is DFQATT and CDR2 is SNEGSKA (reference sequence).

CDR3 region: CASSAYYGYTF. The chain employs TRBV9 and TRBJ1-2. The CDR3 loop spans 11 amino acids. Germline values: CDR1 SGDLS, CDR2 YYNGEE.

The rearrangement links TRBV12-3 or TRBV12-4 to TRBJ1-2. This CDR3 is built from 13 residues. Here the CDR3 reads CASSFGEAYGYTF.

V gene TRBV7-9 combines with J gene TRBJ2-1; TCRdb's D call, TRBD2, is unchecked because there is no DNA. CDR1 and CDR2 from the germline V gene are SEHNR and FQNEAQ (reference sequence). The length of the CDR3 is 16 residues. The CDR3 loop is CASSPSGRFAYNEQFF.

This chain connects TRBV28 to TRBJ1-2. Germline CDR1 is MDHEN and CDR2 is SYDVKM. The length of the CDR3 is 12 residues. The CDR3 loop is CASSHPERVRTF.

The CDR3 sequence: CASSLANAGGEQYF. V gene TRBV5-1 combines with J gene TRBJ2-7; TCRdb picks TRBD1, but there is no DNA to check that call. Germline CDR1 and CDR2: SGHRS and YFSETQ. This CDR3 is 14 amino acids long. Together with reference TRBV5-1 and TRBJ2-7, the CDR3 gives the full variable domain: KAGVTQTPRYLIKTRGQQVTLSCSPISGHRSVSWYQQTPGQGLQFLFEYFSETQRNKGNFPGRFSGRQFSNSRSEMNVSTLELGDSALYLCASSLANAGGEQYFGPGTRLTVT.

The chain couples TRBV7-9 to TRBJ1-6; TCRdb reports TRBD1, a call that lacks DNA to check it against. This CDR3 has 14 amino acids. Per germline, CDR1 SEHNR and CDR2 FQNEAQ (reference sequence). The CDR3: CASSTPGQDSPLHF.

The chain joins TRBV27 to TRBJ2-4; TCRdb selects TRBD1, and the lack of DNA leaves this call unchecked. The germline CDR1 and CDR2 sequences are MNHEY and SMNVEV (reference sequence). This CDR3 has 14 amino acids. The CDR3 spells CASSLVQGENIQYF.

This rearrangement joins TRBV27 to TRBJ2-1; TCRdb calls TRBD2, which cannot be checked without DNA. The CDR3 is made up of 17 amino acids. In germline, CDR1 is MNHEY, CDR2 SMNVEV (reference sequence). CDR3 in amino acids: CASSPWRASGSYNEQFF.